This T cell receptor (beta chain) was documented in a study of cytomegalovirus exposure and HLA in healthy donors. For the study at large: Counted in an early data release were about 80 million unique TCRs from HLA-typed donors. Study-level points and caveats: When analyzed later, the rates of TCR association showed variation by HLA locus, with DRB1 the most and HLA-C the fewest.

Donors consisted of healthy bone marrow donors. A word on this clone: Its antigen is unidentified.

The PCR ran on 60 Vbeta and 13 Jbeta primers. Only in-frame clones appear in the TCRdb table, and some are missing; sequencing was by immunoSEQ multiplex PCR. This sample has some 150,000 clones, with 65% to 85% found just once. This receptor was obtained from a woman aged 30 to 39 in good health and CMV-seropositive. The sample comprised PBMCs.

CDR3 sequence (DNA): TGTGCTAGTGGTTTGCCCCAGGGGGCGCGCACTGAAGCTTTCTTT. Its protein product is CASGLPQGARTEAFF. V usage is TRBV12-5 and J usage is TRBJ1-1, with 8 bases aligning to TRBD1. The CDR3 extends over 15 amino acids. V lost 2 bases and J lost 4; bases outside the gene matches: 6. Per germline, CDR1 LGHNT and CDR2 FRNRAP.